This T cell receptor beta chain was observed in a study of blood T cell repertoires in COVID-19. Turning to the study itself: The origin of the acute and convalescent COVID-19 samples was the United States, Italy and Spain.

The CDR3 spans 16 residues. Trimming cost V 2 bases and J 8 bases, with 21 bases left between them. Germline V gene lookup returns CDR1 LNHDA and CDR2 SQIVND (reference sequence). Assay: immunoSEQ multiplex PCR; the TCRdb copy retains only in-frame clones and omits some. The data hold roughly 97,000 clones, with 70% to 85% observed a single time. J is TRBJ1-2 and V is TRBV19; D is possibly TRBD1 (6 bases). The sequenced sample consisted of peripheral blood. The source of this sequence is a man aged 70-80 years with acute or convalescent COVID-19. This CDR3 is CASSIIPAGADEGYTF. CDR3 nucleotide sequence: TGTGCCAGTAGTATAATTCCGGCAGGGGCCGACGAGGGCTACACCTTC.